A single T cell receptor beta chain is shown here with its context. Antigen: not known. The data stem from a study of a mutant IDH1 vaccine in newly diagnosed glioma. The study, taken as a whole, reports: Patients mounted vaccine-induced immune responses in 93.3% of cases. Variations in leading peripheral T cell clonotypes appeared to have no connection with pseudoprogression.

Indicated time point: baseline, week 1 (first vaccination visit). Sample treatment: pre-vaccination baseline after standard-of-care therapy. Libraries were prepared by immunoSEQ multiplex PCR; TCRdb keeps only in-frame clonotypes and omits some of them. The table lists approximately 54,000 clones, approximately 80% of them singletons. The V gene lost 0 bases and the J gene lost 0 bases, with 3 bases spanning the gap. Germline V gene lookup returns CDR1 SGHTA and CDR2 FQGNSA. CDR3 size: 14 residues. The receptor was isolated from a man younger than 35 with glioma. Sequencing used PBMCs, obtained from a glioma patient treated with radiotherapy, temozolomide or both. The chain links TRBV7-2 to TRBJ1-3; D gene ambiguous. DNA of the CDR3: TGTGCCAGCAGCTTAGCCGGCTCTGGAAACACCATATATTTT. Protein: CASSLAGSGNTIYF.